This T cell receptor (beta chain) derives from a study of cytomegalovirus exposure and HLA in healthy donors. The CDR3 has 16 residues. V shed 4 bases and J 6 bases; nucleotides not matched to a gene: 11. CDR1 and CDR2 (germline): SGHNT, YYREEE (reference sequence). This PCR relied on a set of 60 Vbeta primers and 13 Jbeta primers. The repertoire was sequenced with immunoSEQ multiplex PCR; TCRdb's copy has only in-frame clones and lacks some. The data contain around 110,000 clones, roughly two thirds of them singletons. The chain recombines TRBV5-4 with TRBJ2-2; 8 bases agree with TRBD1. This sequence was found in a female donor in good health and CMV-seronegative. Sequencing used PBMCs. CDR3 sequence (DNA): TGTGCCAGCAGCGATCAGGACAGGGAACCCGCCGGGGAGCTGTTTTTT. This sequence encodes CASSDQDREPAGELFF.